Reported below is one T cell receptor beta chain. The sample originates from a study of blood T cell repertoires in COVID-19. Sequenced by immunoSEQ multiplex PCR; TCRdb stores in-frame clones only, minus some. The table includes tens of thousands of clones, about 94% detected once. Germline CDR1 and CDR2: MNHEY and SVGAGI. This CDR3 is 11 amino acids long. V was clipped by 5 bases and J by 12 bases, with 13 bases between them. The chain recombines TRBV6-5 with TRBJ1-1; tentative D call: TRBD1 (5 bases). The origin of this receptor is a human donor with active COVID-19. The donor label of this sample is uncertain. The material sequenced was peripheral blood. The DNA of the CDR3 is TGTGCCAGCAGTAACAGGTTTTTATCTTTCTTT. It yields the protein CASSNRFLSFF.